The next 15 T cell receptor beta chains were all read from a single sample in a study of identifying expanded T cells in peripheral blood. Method: immunoSEQ multiplex PCR; TCRdb's copy keeps in-frame clones and lacks some. The table shows 70,000 to 95,000 clones, with about nine tenths occurring only once. Sequenced sample: blood. The receptor source for this set is a person aged 18 to 70 in good health.

This chain links TRBV28 with TRBJ2-5; D is undetermined. Germline assignment: CDR1 MDHEN and CDR2 SYDVKM. The V gene lost 2 bases and the J gene lost 0 bases, with 4 bases spanning the gap. The CDR3 is 13 amino acids. This CDR3 reads CASSLGYQETQYF. The DNA of the CDR3 is TGTGCCAGCAGTTTAGGGTACCAAGAGACCCAGTACTTC.

The V gene is TRBV6-1, the J gene TRBJ2-7; D is possibly TRBD1 (6 bases). CDR1 is MNHNS, CDR2 SASEGT, per germline. Trimming took off 8 bases at V and 4 bases at J, with 18 bases between the two ends. This CDR3 contains 14 residues. CDR3 in amino acids: CASRIEQGPYEQYF. The CDR3 coding sequence is TGTGCCAGCCGAATTGAACAGGGTCCGTACGAGCAGTACTTC.

On this clone: The sample holds other DNA sequences that translate to the same CDR3. The chain recombines TRBV27 with TRBJ2-3; no definite D call. Trimming pared 6 bases from V and 3 bases from J, leaving 4 bases between. CDR1 is MNHEY and CDR2 is SMNVEV in the germline V gene (reference sequence). The CDR3 contains 11 residues. This chain's CDR3 is CASRGTDTQYF. CDR3 bases: TGTGCCAGCAGGGGGACAGATACGCAGTATTTT.

This sequence joins TRBV15 and TRBJ2-5, with D possibly matching TRBD1 (7 bases). Between the trimmed V and J ends, which lost 4 bases and 2 bases, there was a span of 17 bases. The germline V gene has CDR1 LNHNV and CDR2 YYDKDF (reference sequence). CDR3 length: 16 amino acids. Here the CDR3 DNA reads TGTGCCACCAGCAAAGGGACAGCAGGAGGGCAAGAGACCCAGTACTTC. It is translated as CATSKGTAGGQETQYF.

This rearrangement joins TRBV28 to TRBJ2-1; D is unresolved. This CDR3 spans 12 amino acids. The V end lost 4 bases, the J end lost 12 bases, and 13 bases lay between the germline ends. Germline CDR1 reads MDHEN; CDR2 reads SYDVKM. Here the CDR3 reads CASSSPPRGQFF. The CDR3, as DNA: TGTGCCAGCAGTTCCCCCCCCCGAGGGCAGTTCTTC. Full variable domain (outside the CDR3, taken from reference TRBV28 and TRBJ2-1): DVKVTQSSRYLVKRTGEKVFLECVQDMDHENMFWYRQDPGLGLRLIYFSYDVKMKEKGDIPEGYSVSREKKERFSLILESASTNQTSMYLCASSSPPRGQFFGPGTRLTVL.

V and J are TRBV11-3 and TRBJ2-7, with D perhaps matching TRBD1 (6 bases). Germline assignment: CDR1 SGHNT and CDR2 YENEEA. V lost 2 bases and J 0 bases, leaving 11 bases between the germline ends. The CDR3 sequence is 15 residues long. In DNA, the CDR3 is TGTGCCAGCAGCTTAATGGGGGCACACTCCTACGAGCAGTACTTC. It is translated as CASSLMGAHSYEQYF.

The CDR3 here is CASSLLPGSSLYEQYF. The CDR3 DNA follows: TGCGCCAGCAGCTTGTTACCGGGATCCTCTCTCTACGAGCAGTACTTC. The V and J genes are TRBV5-1 and TRBJ2-7; a possible D gene is TRBD2 (5 bases). There are 16 residues in the CDR3. V dropped 1 base and J dropped 3 bases, with 17 bases sitting between them. Germline V CDR1 and CDR2: SGHRS, YFSETQ.

The gene calls are TRBV7-9 and TRBJ2-5; D is possibly TRBD1 (6 bases). The V and J ends lost 4 bases and 5 bases respectively, with 14 bases between them. CDR3 length equals 14 residues. From germline, CDR1 is SEHNR and CDR2 FQNEAQ (reference sequence). CDR3: CASSSHREGETQYF. The CDR3 nucleotides are TGTGCCAGCAGCTCCCACAGGGAAGGGGAGACCCAGTACTTC.

This chain joins TRBV5-1 and TRBJ2-7; D gene ambiguous. The germline gives CDR1 SGHRS, CDR2 YFSETQ. The CDR3 length is 12 residues. V was trimmed by 0 bases and J by 5 bases, leaving 6 bases between them. Here the CDR3 DNA reads TGCGCCAGCAGCTTGGGGTTCGACGAGCAGTACTTC. Translation gives CASSLGFDEQYF. Full variable domain (remainder filled in from reference TRBV5-1 and TRBJ2-7): KAGVTQTPRYLIKTRGQQVTLSCSPISGHRSVSWYQQTPGQGLQFLFEYFSETQRNKGNFPGRFSGRQFSNSRSEMNVSTLELGDSALYLCASSLGFDEQYFGPGTRLTVT.

This chain links TRBV4-3 with TRBJ1-2, with TRBD1 identical over 8 bases. Looked up from germline, CDR1 is LGHNA and CDR2 is YSLEER. This CDR3 comprises 13 residues. V trimming: 3 bases; J trimming: 7 bases; junction bases outside the gene matches: 4. Written as DNA, the CDR3 is TGCGCCAGCAGCCAGGACAGGGAGGGTGGCTACACCTTC. Translating gives CASSQDREGGYTF.

V is TRBV19 and J is TRBJ2-1, with 7 bases that match TRBD2. This CDR3 has 16 amino acids. Germline CDR1 LNHDA, CDR2 SQIVND (reference sequence). With 5 bases clipped from V and 4 bases from J, the junction kept 11 bases outside the gene matches. Here the CDR3 reads CASSYGGGEIYNEQFF. The CDR3 bases are TGTGCCAGTAGTTACGGCGGGGGAGAAATATACAATGAGCAGTTCTTC.

This chain joins TRBV18 and TRBJ2-5; TRBD1 is a possible D gene (7 bases). Germline V gene lookup returns CDR1 KGHSH and CDR2 LQKENI. The CDR3 extends over 14 amino acids. V lost 3 bases to trimming and J lost 4 bases, with 12 bases between them. The CDR3 DNA reads TGTGCCAGCTCACCGGGGCAGGGGGGAGAGACCCAGTACTTC. The encoded protein is CASSPGQGGETQYF.

Points on this clone: The sample carries other DNA sequences with the same CDR3. Written as DNA, the CDR3 is TGTGCCAGCAGTTCCCCGGGACTAGCGGACAATGAGCAGTTCTTC. Amino acids: CASSSPGLADNEQFF. The gene calls are TRBV6-5 and TRBJ2-1; 11 bases align to TRBD2. This CDR3 region has 15 residues. Trimming cost V 4 bases and J 5 bases; bases outside gene matches: 4. CDR1 and CDR2 (germline): MNHEY, SVGAGI.

V usage is TRBV7-2 and J usage is TRBJ1-2, with TRBD1 matching 7 bases. V lost 5 bases to trimming and J lost 4 bases; unmatched junction nucleotides: 7. Germline CDR1 and CDR2: SGHTA and FQGNSA. This CDR3 contains 14 residues. In DNA, the CDR3 is TGTGCCAGCAGCGCGTCGGGACAGTCCTATGGCTACACCTTC. It yields the protein CASSASGQSYGYTF.

This chain connects TRBV28 to TRBJ1-4, with D unresolved. V was shortened by 2 bases and J by 13 bases, with 20 bases between the two germline ends. This CDR3 is 15 amino acids long. Germline V gene sequence: CDR1 MDHEN, CDR2 SYDVKM. The CDR3 DNA sequence: TGTGCCAGCAGTTTAACGGTTGCAGTAACGACCGCACTGTTTTTT. Its protein is CASSLTVAVTTALFF.